What follows describes a single T cell receptor beta chain. The antigen remains unidentified. V shed 6 bases and J 1 base; nucleotides not matched to a gene: 8. CDR3 size: 14 residues. The germline V gene has CDR1 DFQATT and CDR2 SNEGSKA (reference sequence). These data come from a study of T-cell memory formation after mild COVID-19. General study points: The main location of contracting CD4+ clones was CM and EM, and that of contracting CD8+ clones was EMRA. Pre-infection memory harbored some responding clones, suggesting cross-reactive memory joined.

Amplification by 5'RACE using constant-segment primers produced TCR alpha and TCR beta cDNA libraries that carried sample barcodes and UMIs. A single record per CDR3 protein comes from TCRdb applying MiXCR to the 5' RACE reads. The table records 92,000 or so distinct CDR3 sequences, 13% of them present only once. This TCR was recovered from an adult woman who had mild COVID-19 (a few samples of this study predate the infection). Cell type and time point are not known. This chain uses TRBV20-1 with TRBJ2-5, with 7 bases aligning to TRBD1. The material sequenced was PBMCs or a T cell subset sorted from them (not recorded which). As DNA, the CDR3 is TGCAGTGCAGCACCTGGGACAGTCCAAGAGACCCAGTACTTC. Residues: CSAAPGTVQETQYF.